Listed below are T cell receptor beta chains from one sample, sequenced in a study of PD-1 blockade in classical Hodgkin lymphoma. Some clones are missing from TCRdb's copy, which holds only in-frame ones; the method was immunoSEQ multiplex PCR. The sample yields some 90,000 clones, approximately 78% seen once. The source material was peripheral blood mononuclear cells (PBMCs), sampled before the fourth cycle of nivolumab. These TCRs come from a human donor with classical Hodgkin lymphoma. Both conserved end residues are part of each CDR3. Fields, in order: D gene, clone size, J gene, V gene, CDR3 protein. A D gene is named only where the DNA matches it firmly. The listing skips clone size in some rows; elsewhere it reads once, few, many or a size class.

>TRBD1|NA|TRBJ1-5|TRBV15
CATSKTGEAQPQHF
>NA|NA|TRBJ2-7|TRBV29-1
CSVDSIGYEQYF
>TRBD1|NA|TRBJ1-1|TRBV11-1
CASSLGYRQGEAFF
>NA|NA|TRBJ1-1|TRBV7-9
CASSLGNAPRAGTNTEAFF
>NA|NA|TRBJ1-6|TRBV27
CASSRRGGLGNSPLHF
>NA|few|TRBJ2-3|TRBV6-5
CASSYTVLSTDTQYF
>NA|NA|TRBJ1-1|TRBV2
CASRVFTVAFF
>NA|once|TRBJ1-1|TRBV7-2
CASTRRTVSAFF
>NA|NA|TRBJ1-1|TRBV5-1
CASSSYRENTEAFF
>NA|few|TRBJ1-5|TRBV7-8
CASGRAGGDQPQHF
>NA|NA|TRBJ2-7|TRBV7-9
CASSLAGLYYEQYF
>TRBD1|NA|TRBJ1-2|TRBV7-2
CASSSHSGGWYGCTF
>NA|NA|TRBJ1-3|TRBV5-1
CASSLDLGGAGNTIYF
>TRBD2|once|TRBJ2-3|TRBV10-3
CAISESPGLAGGDTQYF
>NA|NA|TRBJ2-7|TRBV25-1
CASSGDSYEQYF
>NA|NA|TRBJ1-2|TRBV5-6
CASSFGARLNYGYTF
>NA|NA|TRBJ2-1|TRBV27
CASSATGRDYNEQFF